The 26 T cell receptor beta chains below come from one sample, sequenced in a study of Graves' ophthalmopathy and Graves' hyperthyroidism. Amplified material comprised TCR beta CDR3 regions derived from RNA transcripts. In the first round, RT-PCR was carried out with HTBI primers, and a multiplex PCR formed the second round. TCRdb processed the multiplex PCR reads anew with MiXCR; each CDR3 protein has one entry. The sample includes around 1,200,000 distinct CDR3 sequences, less than 45% of them seen just once. Sequenced sample: peripheral blood or thyroid tissue (not recorded which). Source of these receptors: an adult man with Graves' hyperthyroidism.

This clonotype was recorded many times. The genes are TRBV7-9 and TRBJ2-6; 10 bases map to TRBD2. Trimming at V came to 4 bases and at J to 1 base, leaving 7 bases not matched to a gene. The length of the CDR3 is 18 residues. Germline values: CDR1 SEHNR, CDR2 FQNEAQ (reference sequence). In DNA form, the CDR3 reads TGTGCCAGCAGCTCCCTAGCTAGCGGGAGTTCTGGGGCCAACGTCCTGACTTTC. Translation gives CASSSLASGSSGANVLTF.

The sample holds many counts of this clonotype. This chain joins TRBV7-2 and TRBJ1-2, with D possibly being TRBD1 (5 bases). Germline CDR1 SGHTA, CDR2 FQGNSA. V was trimmed by 2 bases and J by 3 bases, leaving 10 bases between them. This CDR3 has 14 amino acids. In DNA form, the CDR3 reads TGTGCCAGCAGCTTATATCGGGGGGACTATGGCTACACCTTC. Protein sequence: CASSLYRGDYGYTF.

This clonotype was picked up many times. CDR3 DNA: TGCAGTGCTAGAGATCAGGGCACCGGGGCGTCCCAGTACTTC. Protein sequence: CSARDQGTGASQYF. This chain links TRBV20-1 with TRBJ2-5, with D possibly being TRBD1 or TRBD2 (5 bases each). V lost 0 bases and J 9 bases, leaving 17 bases between the germline ends. The CDR3 has 14 residues. Germline assignment: CDR1 DFQATT and CDR2 SNEGSKA (reference sequence).

About this clonotype itself: Germline is not matched at one junction end, which may reflect a read error. The gene calls are TRBV7-9 and TRBJ2-5; 7 nucleotides match TRBD2. The CDR3 covers 14 residues. Per the germline V gene, CDR1 is SEHNR and CDR2 is FQNEAQ (reference sequence). The CDR3 protein is CASSPLAALETQYF. As DNA, the CDR3 is TGCGCCAGCAGCCCCCTAGCGGCCTTGGAGACCCAGTACTTC.

This clonotype has just a few counts. The chain links TRBV7-2 to TRBJ2-5, with 9 bases that match TRBD1. This CDR3 contains 15 residues. The germline V gene has CDR1 SGHTA and CDR2 FQGNSA. V shed 3 bases, J shed 0 bases, and the junction held 2 bases outside the gene matches. The CDR3 spells CASSFDRGYQETQYF. In nucleotides, the CDR3 is TGTGCCAGCAGCTTCGACAGGGGGTACCAAGAGACCCAGTACTTC.

V and J are TRBV10-3 and TRBJ2-7; 7 bases fit TRBD2. Trimming cost V 5 bases and J 0 bases; bases outside gene matches: 4. The CDR3 has 14 amino acids. Looked up from germline, CDR1 is ENHRY and CDR2 is SYGVKD. In DNA, the CDR3 is TGTGCCATCAGTTATAGCGGGTACTCCTACGAGCAGTACTTC. Protein: CAISYSGYSYEQYF.

There are many counts of this clonotype. V is TRBV5-6 and J is TRBJ2-7, with TRBD2 as a possible D gene (5 bases). V gave up 4 bases and J gave up 0 bases, with 11 bases separating them. The V gene's germline CDR1 is SGHDT and CDR2 YYEEEE. CDR3 length: 14 amino acids. CDR3 nucleotides: TGTGCCAGCAGCAACCAGCGGAGCTCCTACGAGCAGTACTTC. Residues: CASSNQRSSYEQYF.

The V call is TRBV24-1, the J call TRBJ1-5, with TRBD1 matching 7 bases. Trimming removed 5 bases from V and 1 base from J; junction bases left unmatched: 1. The CDR3 length is 14 residues. CDR1 and CDR2 from the germline V gene are KGHDR and SFDVKD. CDR3 sequence: CATSAGQSNQPQHF. The CDR3, as DNA: TGTGCCACCAGTGCGGGACAGAGCAATCAGCCCCAGCATTTT.

V and J are TRBV7-4 and TRBJ1-3; a weak D match, TRBD1 (6 bases). Trimming removed 5 bases at V and 1 base at J, with 21 bases between. CDR3 length: 18 amino acids. Germline V lookup: CDR1 SGHVT, CDR2 SQSDAQ. CDR3 loop: CASSRLNRVSDSGNTIYF. Here the CDR3 DNA reads TGTGCCAGCAGCCGCCTCAACAGGGTGTCCGATTCTGGAAACACCATATATTTT.

This clonotype was found many times. A read error may be the cause here, since a much bigger clone is one base away. The chain combines TRBV29-1 with TRBJ2-7, with D unclear. The CDR3 length is 11 residues. Germline V lookup: CDR1 SQVTM, CDR2 ANQGSEA. The CDR3 sequence is CSVEDLYERYF. Here the CDR3 DNA reads TGCAGCGTTGAAGATCTTTACGAGCGGTACTTC.

This clonotype was counted at least ten times. The chain recombines TRBV7-9 with TRBJ2-7, with 9 bases identical to TRBD1. CDR1 and CDR2 from the germline V gene are SEHNR and FQNEAQ (reference sequence). Unmatched junction bases numbered 13, after V lost 5 bases and J lost 5 bases. The CDR3 runs 16 residues. The CDR3 DNA reads TGTGCCAGCAGCCGCCGGTCCGGGACAGGGTTCCACGAGCAGTACTTC. Amino acid sequence: CASSRRSGTGFHEQYF.

The rearrangement links TRBV20-1 to TRBJ2-7, with TRBD2 matching 8 bases. CDR3 length: 15 amino acids. The V gene end was trimmed by 3 bases and the J gene end by 3 bases; junction bases not matched to a gene: 10. Germline CDR1 DFQATT, CDR2 SNEGSKA (reference sequence). The CDR3 DNA reads TGCAGTGCTAGTGTGGGCACTAGCGGTATCTACGAGCAGTACTTC. Translation: CSASVGTSGIYEQYF.

The rearrangement uses TRBV29-1 and TRBJ1-6; 8 bases are shared with TRBD1. The CDR3 contains 11 residues. V lost 7 bases and J lost 13; bases outside the gene matches: 6. Germline CDR1 SQVTM, CDR2 ANQGSEA. The CDR3, as DNA: TGCAGCGCCTTACAGGGGGAGCCCCTCCACTTT. Translating gives CSALQGEPLHF.

This clonotype was seen many times. The V and J genes are TRBV7-2 and TRBJ1-4; D unclear. The germline V gene encodes CDR1 SGHTA and CDR2 FQGNSA. Deletions cut 3 bases from V and 3 bases from J, with 11 bases between. The CDR3 is made up of 15 amino acids. CDR3 nucleotide sequence: TGTGCCAGCAGCTTTGGGCAGGAGCCTAATGAAAAACTGTTTTTT. Translated, it gives CASSFGQEPNEKLFF.

The chain joins TRBV20-1 to TRBJ2-5; D could derive from TRBD1 or TRBD2 (5 bases each). Germline CDR1 and CDR2: DFQATT and SNEGSKA (reference sequence). The CDR3 totals 13 residues. This CDR3 reads CSSGRDAPETQYF. CDR3 sequence (DNA): TGCAGCAGCGGTCGGGACGCCCCAGAGACCCAGTACTTC.

This clonotype was seen ten or more times. J is TRBJ2-5 and V is TRBV11-2, with D maybe TRBD1 (5 bases). Trimming left V 5 bases short and J 5 bases short, with 9 bases between. This CDR3 comprises 12 residues. The germline gives CDR1 SGHAT, CDR2 FQNNGV. The CDR3, as DNA: TGTGCCAGCAGCCCGACAGCGGAGACCCAGTACTTC. This gives the protein CASSPTAETQYF.

Ten or more counts support this clonotype. This chain joins TRBV5-5 and TRBJ2-7; D unclear. V gave up 7 bases and J gave up 2 bases, with 10 bases separating them. The CDR3 is made up of 12 amino acids. Germline V gives CDR1 SGHKS, CDR2 YYEKEE (reference sequence). The CDR3 sequence is CASQTLPYEQYF. As DNA, the CDR3 is TGTGCCAGCCAGACGCTTCCCTACGAGCAGTACTTC.

Many counts were recorded for this clonotype. V usage is TRBV5-1 and J usage is TRBJ2-7, with TRBD2 as a possible D gene (6 bases). Germline V gene data show CDR1 as SGHRS and CDR2 as YFSETQ. CDR3 length: 13 amino acids. The V end was cut by 7 bases, the J end by 0 bases, with 11 bases between. This CDR3 reads CASGTHSSYEQYF. The CDR3 DNA follows: TGCGCCAGCGGGACTCACAGCTCCTACGAGCAGTACTTC.

CDR3 in amino acids: CASSPVAGNTGELFF. The CDR3 coding sequence is TGTGCCAGCAGTCCCGTGGCAGGAAACACCGGGGAGCTGTTTTTT. The rearrangement joins TRBV12-3 or TRBV12-4 to TRBJ2-2; unclear D gene. Trimming took 5 bases from V and 2 from J, leaving 12 bases between them. CDR3 size: 15 residues.

Many counts were recorded for this clonotype. The chain combines TRBV4-3 with TRBJ1-1, with D tentatively TRBD1 (6 bases). There are 15 residues in the CDR3. V was shortened by 2 bases and J by 1 base, with 11 bases between the two germline ends. The germline V gene has CDR1 LGHNA and CDR2 YSLEER. In DNA, the CDR3 is TGCGCCAGCAGCCAAAACACAGGGCCGAACACTGAAGCTTTCTTT. Encoded protein: CASSQNTGPNTEAFF.

The V call is TRBV5-1, the J call TRBJ1-1, with TRBD1 matching over 9 bases. The CDR3 loop spans 14 amino acids. V shed 5 bases and J 4 bases; nucleotides not matched to a gene: 6. Per germline, CDR1 SGHRS and CDR2 YFSETQ. For the CDR3, the DNA is TGCGCCAGCAGAAGGACAGGGGAGGTCACTGAAGCTTTCTTT. This codes for CASRRTGEVTEAFF.

The sample holds a few counts of this clonotype. The chain carries TRBV6-2 or TRBV6-3 and TRBJ1-5; D ambiguous. The germline gives CDR1 MNHEY, CDR2 SVGEGT. This CDR3 has 13 residues. V lost 7 bases and J lost 9, with 16 bases in between. The CDR3 nucleotides read TGTGCCAGCATCTCGGGAGGTTTTCGGCCCCAGCATTTT. Protein sequence: CASISGGFRPQHF.

This clonotype appeared a few times. The CDR3 DNA reads TGTGCCTGGGGAGTCTTGGGGGTTTCACCCCTCCACTTT. Translated: CAWGVLGVSPLHF. The chain has TRBV30 and TRBJ1-6; TRBD1 might be the D (5 bases). The V gene lost 5 bases and the J gene lost 9 bases, with 14 bases spanning the gap. CDR3 length: 13 amino acids. The germline V gene encodes CDR1 GTSNPN and CDR2 SVGIG (reference sequence).

This chain connects TRBV7-7 to TRBJ2-1; TRBD1 aligns across 7 bases. Trimming cost V 1 base and J 10 bases; bases outside gene matches: 4. The CDR3 has 13 residues. Germline loops: CDR1 SSHAT, CDR2 FNYEAQ (reference sequence). In DNA form, the CDR3 reads TGTGCCAGCAGCTTAGGACAGGGTGGGGAGCAGTTCTTC. It specifies CASSLGQGGEQFF.

This clonotype was detected ten times or more. The V and J genes are TRBV7-2 and TRBJ2-5, with 7 bases matching TRBD1. Germline trimming cut 5 bases from V and 2 bases from J; bases unmatched to any gene: 11. The CDR3 covers 16 residues. In germline, CDR1 is SGHTA, CDR2 FQGNSA. CDR3 sequence reads: CASSPGQVHDQETQYF. CDR3 bases: TGTGCCAGCAGCCCAGGACAGGTACACGATCAAGAGACCCAGTACTTC.

This clonotype was counted many times. This rearrangement joins TRBV11-2 to TRBJ2-7; D is unresolved. The V gene's germline CDR1 is SGHAT and CDR2 FQNNGV. The germline V and J ends were trimmed by 7 bases and 4 bases, with 17 bases remaining between them. The length of the CDR3 is 14 residues. The CDR3 sequence: CASTNLREGYEQYF. For the CDR3, the DNA is TGTGCCAGCACCAACTTAAGAGAAGGGTACGAGCAGTACTTC.